This TCR beta chain was observed in a study of vaccination effects on CD4 cells after COVID-19. Study outcomes and limitations: The study dataset contains few convalescent patients and includes no early post-infection timepoints. Researchers report that only 1 of 255 vaccine-induced clones in healthy vaccinees cross-reacted with common cold coronaviruses.

The table came from immunoSEQ multiplex PCR; TCRdb's copy has only in-frame clones and leaves some out. This table holds some 60,000 clones, approximately 76% found once. As for this clone: The antigen remains undetermined.

V was clipped by 2 bases and J by 13 bases; unmatched bases: 11. Looked up from germline, CDR1 is MRHNA and CDR2 is SNTAGT. The CDR3 extends over 14 amino acids. Ahead of sequencing, the ViraFEST assay grew antigen-specific CD4+ T cells using viral peptide pools. The authors isolated CD4+ T cells after around 10 days of culture. Vaccinees lacked prior SARS-CoV-2 infection and tested negative for nucleocapsid antibodies. The V call is TRBV6-4, the J call TRBJ2-1; 7 nucleotides align to TRBD1. This TCR was recovered from a human donor who received a COVID-19 vaccine. Specimen: CD4+ T cells from PBMCs cultured with HCoV-NL63 spike peptides, collected before COVID-19 vaccination. CDR3 in amino acids: CASSDLRTGPSQFF. CDR3 sequence (DNA): TGTGCCAGCAGTGACCTTAGGACAGGCCCGTCACAGTTCTTC.